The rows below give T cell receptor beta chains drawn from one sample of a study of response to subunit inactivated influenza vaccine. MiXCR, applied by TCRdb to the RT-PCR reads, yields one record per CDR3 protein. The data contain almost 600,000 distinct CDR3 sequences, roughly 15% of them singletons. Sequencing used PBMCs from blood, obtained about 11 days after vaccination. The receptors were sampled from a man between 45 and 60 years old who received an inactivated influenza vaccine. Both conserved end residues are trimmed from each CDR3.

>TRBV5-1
ASSPGAGTIYNEQF
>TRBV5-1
ASSSGQGLTEAF
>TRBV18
ASSAAGDRVNGELF
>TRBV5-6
ASSLAAGPWYEQY
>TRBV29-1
SVEDGGVGDTQY
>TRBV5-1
ASRPSPDRYTEAF
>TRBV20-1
SAREASQTLDTQY
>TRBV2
ASSDWDRRNEQF
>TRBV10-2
ASSIGASSRGEQF
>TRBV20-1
SARPTSGANVLT
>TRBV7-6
ASSSREGQGTGNEQF
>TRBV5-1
ASSYPTAGGIYNEQF
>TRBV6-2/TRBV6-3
ASSFRGALRSNQPQH
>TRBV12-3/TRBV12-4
ASSYRHRWLF
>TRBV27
ASSSRLAGSYEQY
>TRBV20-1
SARGFSGANVLT
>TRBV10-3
AISGSPGYEQY
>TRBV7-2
ASSPDPTKQF
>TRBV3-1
ASSRQAETQY
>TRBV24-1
ATSEPGLAGEQF
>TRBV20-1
SARPSTDRNQPQH
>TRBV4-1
ASSQKVGNEQF
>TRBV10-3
AISPGTENNSPLH
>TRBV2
ASMTDYSPLH
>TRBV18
ASSPKQENTEAF
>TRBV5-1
ASSLRAGVMETQY
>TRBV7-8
ASSSGVHEQY
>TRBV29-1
SAVTSGGTDTQY
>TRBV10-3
AISESRRIQETQY
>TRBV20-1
SARDRERFVEQY
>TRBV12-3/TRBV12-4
ASSLRQGMGTEAF
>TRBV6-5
ASSYHREGNIQY
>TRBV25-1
ASRLGEKLF
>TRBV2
ASRVEARPNSPLH
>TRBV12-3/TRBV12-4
ASSLGHGTDTQY
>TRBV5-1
ASTPGQGAGNTIY
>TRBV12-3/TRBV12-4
ASSFGTGRGTEAF
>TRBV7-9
ASSDIAGIYNEQF
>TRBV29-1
SAGQGAGEQF
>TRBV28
ASSPPKRRGLLMNTEAF
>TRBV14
ASSQRPTSHTEQF
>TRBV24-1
ATSGGGPSNEQF
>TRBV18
ASSSRLNTGELF
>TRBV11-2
ASSSSPFPGANVLT
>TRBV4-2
ASSPSGVTDTQY
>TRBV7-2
ASSSLTRGDTQY
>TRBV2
ASSFEVQNYGYT
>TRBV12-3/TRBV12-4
ASSEQEVSGELF
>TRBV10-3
AISGTATYEQY
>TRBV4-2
ASSQEQWDRGYGYT